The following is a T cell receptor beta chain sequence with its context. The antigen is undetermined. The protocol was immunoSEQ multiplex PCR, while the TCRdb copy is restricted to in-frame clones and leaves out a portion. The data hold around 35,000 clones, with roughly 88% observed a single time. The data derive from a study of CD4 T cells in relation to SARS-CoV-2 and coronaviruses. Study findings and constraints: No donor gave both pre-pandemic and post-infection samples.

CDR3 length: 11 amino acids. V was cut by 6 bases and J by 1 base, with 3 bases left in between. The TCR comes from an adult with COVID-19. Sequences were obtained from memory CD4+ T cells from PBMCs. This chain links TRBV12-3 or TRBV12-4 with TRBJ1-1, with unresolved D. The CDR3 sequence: CASRTNTEAFF. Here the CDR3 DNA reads TGTGCCAGCAGGACGAACACTGAAGCTTTCTTT.